The TCR beta chain under discussion was sequenced for a study of T-cell reconstitution after alpha-beta-depleted transplantation in children. This clonotype was counted only a few times. Unique molecular identifiers tagged the TCRbeta library. From the PCR reads, TCRdb called clonotypes with MiXCR, one entry per CDR3 protein. The sample shows 500,000 or so distinct CDR3 sequences, over 25% of them seen only once. The CDR3 spans 17 residues. Germline V gene data show CDR1 as MNHEY and CDR2 as SVGAGI. V shed 2 bases and J 1 base; nucleotides not matched to a gene: 6. V gene TRBV6-5 combines with J gene TRBJ2-1; 9 nucleotides match TRBD2. This TCR was recovered from a human donor who donated a stem cell graft to a child with aplastic anemia. The specimen was PBMCs from the stem cell graft donor, collected from the stem cell graft. CDR3 sequence: CASSYGLAGSSYNEQFF. The CDR3 DNA reads as TGTGCCAGCAGTTACGGGCTAGCGGGATCATCCTACAATGAGCAGTTCTTC.